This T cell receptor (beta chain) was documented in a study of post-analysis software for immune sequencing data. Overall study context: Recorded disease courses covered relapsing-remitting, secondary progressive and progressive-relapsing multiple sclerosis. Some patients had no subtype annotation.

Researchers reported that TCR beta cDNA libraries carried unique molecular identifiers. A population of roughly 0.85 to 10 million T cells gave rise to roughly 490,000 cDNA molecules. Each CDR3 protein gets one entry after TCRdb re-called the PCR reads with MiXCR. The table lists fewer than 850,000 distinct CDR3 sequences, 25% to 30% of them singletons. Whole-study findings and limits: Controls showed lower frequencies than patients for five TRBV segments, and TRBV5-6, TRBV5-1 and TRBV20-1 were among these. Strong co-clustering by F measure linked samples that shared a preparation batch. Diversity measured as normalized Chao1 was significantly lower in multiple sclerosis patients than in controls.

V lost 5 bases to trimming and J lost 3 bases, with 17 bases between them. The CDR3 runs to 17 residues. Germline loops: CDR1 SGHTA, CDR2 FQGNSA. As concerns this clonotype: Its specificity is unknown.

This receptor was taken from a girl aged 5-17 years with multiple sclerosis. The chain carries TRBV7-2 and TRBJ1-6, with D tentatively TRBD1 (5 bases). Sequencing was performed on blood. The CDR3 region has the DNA TGTGCCAGCAGCAAACGGGGTACAGGAGACTATAATTCACCCCTCCACTTT. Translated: CASSKRGTGDYNSPLHF.